Following are 11 T cell receptor beta chains from one sample sequenced in a study of post-analysis software for immune sequencing data. Study-wide results and limits: In patients, about five TRBV segments were more frequent than in controls, with TRBV5-6, TRBV5-1 and TRBV20-1 among them.

cDNA libraries for TCR beta contained unique molecular identifiers. TCRdb used MiXCR to reprocess the PCR reads, holding one entry per CDR3 protein. The table lists 430,000 or so distinct CDR3 sequences, approximately 42% of them singletons. Their antigens remain unidentified. The material sequenced was blood. These receptors all stem from a girl aged 2-9 years with multiple sclerosis.

Ten or more counts support this clonotype. This sequence joins TRBV29-1 and TRBJ2-1, with D perhaps TRBD1 or TRBD2 (5 bases each). V lost 4 bases and J 0 bases, leaving 13 bases between the germline ends. Germline V lookup: CDR1 SQVTM, CDR2 ANQGSEA. This CDR3 comprises 15 residues. CDR3 protein: CSVALGVGSYNEQFF. CDR3 nucleotides: TGCAGCGTTGCGTTGGGGGTTGGCTCCTACAATGAGCAGTTCTTC.

This clonotype was detected a few times. The chain links TRBV6-2 or TRBV6-3 to TRBJ2-1; D remains ambiguous. CDR1 and CDR2 from the germline V gene are MNHEY and SVGEGT. CDR3 length: 16 amino acids. Trimming took off 0 bases at V and 2 bases at J, with 11 bases between the two ends. The CDR3 coding sequence is TGTGCCAGCAGTTACTCGAGCCTATACCCCTACAATGAGCAGTTCTTC. Encoded protein: CASSYSSLYPYNEQFF.

The chain couples TRBV3-1 to TRBJ2-1; 7 bases match TRBD2. After removal of 0 bases from V and 4 bases from J, the junction contained 3 bases not matched to a gene. CDR1 is LGHDT, CDR2 YNNKEL, per germline (reference sequence). The length of the CDR3 is 15 residues. The CDR3 is CASSQEAGSYNEQFF. CDR3 bases: TGTGCCAGCAGCCAAGAAGCGGGGAGTTACAATGAGCAGTTCTTC.

The V gene is TRBV20-1, the J gene TRBJ2-3; TRBD2 aligns across 10 bases. CDR3 size: 14 residues. Germline CDR1 DFQATT, CDR2 SNEGSKA (reference sequence). V was clipped by 5 bases and J by 1 base; unmatched bases: 3. CDR3 in DNA: TGCAGTGCTGAAAGCGGGAGGGGCACAGATACGCAGTATTTT. This encodes CSAESGRGTDTQYF.

J is TRBJ2-2 and V is TRBV6-5; D call uncertain. The CDR3 sequence is 16 residues long. Trimming removed 0 bases at V and 6 bases at J, with 14 bases between. The germline gives CDR1 MNHEY, CDR2 SVGAGI. The CDR3 region has the DNA TGTGCCAGCAGTTACTCCCGGACCCCTCCCTCCGGGGAGCTGTTTTTT. Its protein is CASSYSRTPPSGELFF.

The chain joins TRBV7-6 to TRBJ2-5; D is ambiguous. The CDR3 loop spans 14 amino acids. Germline V lookup: CDR1 SGHVS, CDR2 FNYEAQ. With 1 base removed from V and 2 bases from J, the gap between germline ends came to 8 bases. The CDR3 reads CASSLEPLQETQYF. In DNA form, the CDR3 reads TGTGCCAGCAGCTTAGAACCGCTACAAGAGACCCAGTACTTC.

This chain connects TRBV5-6 to TRBJ1-1; D is ambiguous. The V end lost 3 bases, the J end lost 2 bases, and 8 bases lay between the germline ends. The CDR3 has 13 residues. Germline CDR1 is SGHDT and CDR2 is YYEEEE. Here the CDR3 DNA reads TGTGCCAGCAGCTCTGCAGTCAACACTGAAGCTTTCTTT. As protein: CASSSAVNTEAFF.

The chain has TRBV19 and TRBJ2-5; possibly TRBD2 for D (6 bases). The CDR3 has 15 amino acids. Germline CDR1 is LNHDA and CDR2 is SQIVND (reference sequence). V was cut by 3 bases and J by 5 bases, with 16 bases left in between. CDR3 in amino acids: CASSIQGLLGETQYF. The CDR3 DNA follows: TGTGCCAGTAGTATTCAGGGACTGCTTGGGGAGACCCAGTACTTC.

This clonotype was observed many times. The chain combines TRBV28 with TRBJ2-5, with D perhaps TRBD1 (5 bases). V was trimmed by 6 bases and J by 3 bases, leaving 14 bases between them. Per the germline V gene, CDR1 is MDHEN and CDR2 is SYDVKM. This CDR3 contains 14 residues. CDR3 coding DNA: TGTGCCAGCAGGACCTGGACACTTAAAGAGACCCAGTACTTC. Translating it yields CASRTWTLKETQYF. The variable domain in full, with the rest retrieved from reference TRBV28 and TRBJ2-5, is DVKVTQSSRYLVKRTGEKVFLECVQDMDHENMFWYRQDPGLGLRLIYFSYDVKMKEKGDIPEGYSVSREKKERFSLILESASTNQTSMYLCASRTWTLKETQYFGPGTRLLVL.

This chain uses TRBV5-1 with TRBJ2-7; no clear D. This CDR3 spans 13 amino acids. Germline CDR1 reads SGHRS; CDR2 reads YFSETQ. V was trimmed by 4 bases and J by 1 base, leaving 9 bases between them. In DNA, the CDR3 is TGCGCCAGCAGCATGGGAATTTCCTACGAGCAGTACTTC. Protein: CASSMGISYEQYF.

The rearrangement links TRBV4-3 to TRBJ2-7, with 11 bases identical to TRBD2. The CDR3 contains 17 residues. Germline V gene lookup returns CDR1 LGHNA and CDR2 YSLEER. V lost 3 bases, J lost 1 base, and 8 bases stayed unmatched. DNA of the CDR3: TGCGCCAGCAGCCAGGAAGCCGGGACTAGCGGATCCTACGAGCAGTACTTC. Its protein is CASSQEAGTSGSYEQYF.